Only a few counts were recorded for the clone carrying this T cell receptor beta chain. The target antigen is unknown. CDR1 and CDR2 from the germline V gene are LNHDA and SQIVND (reference sequence). This CDR3 has 13 residues. V was pared by 7 bases and J by 3 bases, with 1 base of the junction left unmatched. Using its own MiXCR run on the RT-PCR reads, TCRdb lists one record per CDR3 protein. This table has fewer than 600,000 distinct CDR3 sequences, approximately 7.2% appearing once. The data derive from a study of response to subunit inactivated influenza vaccine. Study-level points and caveats: The authors suggested that few new T cells are recruited per seasonal influenza vaccination.

This receptor was obtained from a man aged 50 to 75 who received an inactivated influenza vaccine. Sequences were derived from PBMCs from blood, sampled about 23 months after vaccination. The rearrangement uses TRBV19 and TRBJ2-3; 10 bases match TRBD2. CDR3 DNA: TGTGCCAGTAAGACTAGCGGGACAGATACGCAGTATTTT. This sequence encodes CASKTSGTDTQYF.